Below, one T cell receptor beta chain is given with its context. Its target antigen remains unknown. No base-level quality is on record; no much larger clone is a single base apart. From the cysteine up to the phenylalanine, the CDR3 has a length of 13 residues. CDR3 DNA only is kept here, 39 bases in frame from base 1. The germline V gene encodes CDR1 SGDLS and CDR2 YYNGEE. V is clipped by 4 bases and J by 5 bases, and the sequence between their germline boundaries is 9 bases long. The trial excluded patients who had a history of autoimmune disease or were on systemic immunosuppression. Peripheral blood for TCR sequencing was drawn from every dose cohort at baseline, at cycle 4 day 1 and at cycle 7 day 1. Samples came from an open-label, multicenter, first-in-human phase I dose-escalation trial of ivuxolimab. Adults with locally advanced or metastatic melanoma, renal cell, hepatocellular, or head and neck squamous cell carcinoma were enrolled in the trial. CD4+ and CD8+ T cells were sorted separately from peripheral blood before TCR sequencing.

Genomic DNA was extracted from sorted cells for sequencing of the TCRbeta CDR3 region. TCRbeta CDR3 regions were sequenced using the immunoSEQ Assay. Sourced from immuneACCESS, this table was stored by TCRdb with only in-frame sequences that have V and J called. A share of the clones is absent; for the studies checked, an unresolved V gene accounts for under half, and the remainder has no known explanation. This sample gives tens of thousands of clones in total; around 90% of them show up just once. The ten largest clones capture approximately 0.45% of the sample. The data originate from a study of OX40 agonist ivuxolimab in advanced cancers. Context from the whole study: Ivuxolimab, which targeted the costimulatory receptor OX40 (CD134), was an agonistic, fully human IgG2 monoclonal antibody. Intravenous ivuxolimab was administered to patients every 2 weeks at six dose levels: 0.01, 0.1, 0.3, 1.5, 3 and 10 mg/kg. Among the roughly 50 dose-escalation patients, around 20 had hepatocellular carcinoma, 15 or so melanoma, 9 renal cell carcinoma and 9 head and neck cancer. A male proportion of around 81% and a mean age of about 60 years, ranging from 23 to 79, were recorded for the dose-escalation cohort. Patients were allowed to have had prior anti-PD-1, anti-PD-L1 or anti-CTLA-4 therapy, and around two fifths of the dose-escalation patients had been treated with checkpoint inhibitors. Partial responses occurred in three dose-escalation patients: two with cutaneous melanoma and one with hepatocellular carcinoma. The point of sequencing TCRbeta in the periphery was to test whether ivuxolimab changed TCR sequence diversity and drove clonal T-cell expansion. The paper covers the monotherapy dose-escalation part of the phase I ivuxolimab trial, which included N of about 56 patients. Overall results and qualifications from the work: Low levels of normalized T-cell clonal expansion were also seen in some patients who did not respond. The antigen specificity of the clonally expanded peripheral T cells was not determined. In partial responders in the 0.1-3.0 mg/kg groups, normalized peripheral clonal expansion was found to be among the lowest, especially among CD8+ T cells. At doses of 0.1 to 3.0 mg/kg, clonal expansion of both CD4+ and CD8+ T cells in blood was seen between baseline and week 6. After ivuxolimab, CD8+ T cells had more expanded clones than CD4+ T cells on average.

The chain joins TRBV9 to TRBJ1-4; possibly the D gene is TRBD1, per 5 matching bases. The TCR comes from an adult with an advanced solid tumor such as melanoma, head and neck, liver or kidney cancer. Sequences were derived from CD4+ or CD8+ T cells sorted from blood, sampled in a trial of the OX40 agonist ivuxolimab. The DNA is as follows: TGTGCCAGCAGCCCGGGGGGAAATGAAAAACTGTTTTTT. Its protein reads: CASSPGGNEKLFF.